This paragraph covers one T cell receptor (beta chain) sequence. The data are from a study of shared clonotypes between healthy human individuals. At the deep level, the assay was run. Produced via immunoSEQ multiplex PCR; TCRdb's table is partial and in-frame only. The sample has some 300,000 clones; about 73% are singletons. Germline CDR1 is KGHSH and CDR2 is LQKENI. The CDR3 contains 15 residues. Trimming left V 0 bases short and J 9 bases short, with 15 bases between. The gene calls are TRBV18 and TRBJ2-1; no firm D call. Material: memory CD4+ T cells sorted from blood. Subset denoted: CD45RA-negative fraction. This clonotype was sampled from a man younger than 45 in good health. The CDR3 reads CASSPPSLPSPEQFF. Written as DNA, the CDR3 is TGTGCCAGCTCACCACCTTCCCTACCTTCACCTGAGCAGTTCTTC.